Listed below are T cell receptor beta chains from one sample, sequenced in a study of blood T cell repertoires in COVID-19. This table comes from immunoSEQ multiplex PCR, and its TCRdb copy is limited to in-frame clones, with some not included. The sample lists fewer than 250,000 clones; more than 85% were seen once. Sequenced material: peripheral blood. The origin of the receptors is a man aged 55 to 69 with acute or convalescent COVID-19. CDR3s include the opening cysteine and the closing phenylalanine or tryptophan. The order of the fields is clone size, V gene, D gene, J gene, CDR3 DNA, CDR3 protein. The D gene is left open where the match is weak. Clone size is not always given. Where it is, it says once, few, many or a class for expanded clones.

size: -; V: TRBV5-6; D: TRBD2; J: TRBJ2-7; DNA: TGTGCCAGCAGCTTGCCTAGCGGGGCCTACGAGCAGTACTTC; CDR3: CASSLPSGAYEQYF
size: -; V: TRBV28; D: TRBD1; J: TRBJ1-6; DNA: TGTGCCAGCAGTTTGCCCCCGGGGGGACAGGGGGCACCCCATAATTCACCCCTCCACTTT; CDR3: CASSLPPGGQGAPHNSPLHF
size: -; V: TRBV12-3/TRBV12-4; D: -; J: TRBJ1-1; DNA: TGTGCCAGCAGTCCATCCAGGGACACTGAAGCTTTCTTT; CDR3: CASSPSRDTEAFF
size: few; V: TRBV6-5; D: -; J: TRBJ1-1; DNA: TGTGCCAGTACCCAAGGGGCTTTGGTCACTGAAGCTTTCTTT; CDR3: CASTQGALVTEAFF
size: -; V: TRBV11-1; D: -; J: TRBJ2-1; DNA: TGTGCCAGCAGCTCGATGACTATTCCCTTAGGCAATGAGCAGTTCTTC; CDR3: CASSSMTIPLGNEQFF
size: -; V: TRBV9; D: -; J: TRBJ1-2; DNA: TGTGCCAGCAGCGTAGGGGCAGATAACTATGGCTACACCTTC; CDR3: CASSVGADNYGYTF
size: -; V: TRBV7-2; D: -; J: TRBJ2-3; DNA: TGTGCCAGCAGCTCGCGACAGGCAGATACGCAGTATTTT; CDR3: CASSSRQADTQYF
size: -; V: TRBV27; D: -; J: TRBJ2-3; DNA: TGTGCCAGCAGTTTGTCTCTACAAGTTCTCGGGGGTACGCAGTATTTT; CDR3: CASSLSLQVLGGTQYF
size: -; V: TRBV2; D: -; J: TRBJ1-5; DNA: TGTGCCAGCTCCCGAGGGCTGCCAGGGGATCGTCAGCCCCAGCATTTT; CDR3: CASSRGLPGDRQPQHF
size: -; V: TRBV7-2; D: TRBD2; J: TRBJ2-7; DNA: TGTGCCAGCAGCCCCCGGACTAGCGGGGGGTTTTACGAGCAGTACTTC; CDR3: CASSPRTSGGFYEQYF
size: -; V: TRBV19; D: -; J: TRBJ1-1; DNA: TGTGCCAGTAGTATAGACAGGGCCGGTGAAGCTTTCTTT; CDR3: CASSIDRAGEAFF
size: -; V: TRBV28; D: -; J: TRBJ2-7; DNA: TGTGCCAGCAGATTGACGGGGAGCTCCTACGAGCAGTACTTC; CDR3: CASRLTGSSYEQYF
size: once; V: TRBV5-1; D: TRBD1; J: TRBJ2-7; DNA: TGCGCCAGCAGCTCGGGACAGGGGGTCGAGCAGTACTTC; CDR3: CASSSGQGVEQYF
size: -; V: TRBV2; D: -; J: TRBJ2-3; DNA: TGTGCCAGCAGTGAAAGGGCCTGGGACACCTCTAGCACAGATACGCAGTATTTT; CDR3: CASSERAWDTSSTDTQYF
size: -; V: TRBV5-1; D: -; J: TRBJ2-7; DNA: TGCGCCAGCAGCTTTGGGGTGGGGCATTACGAGCAGTACTTC; CDR3: CASSFGVGHYEQYF
size: few; V: TRBV5-1; D: TRBD1; J: TRBJ1-6; DNA: TGCGCCAGCAGCTCGAGGGACAGGGCGTTTAATTCACCCCTCCACTTT; CDR3: CASSSRDRAFNSPLHF
size: once; V: TRBV19; D: -; J: TRBJ1-6; DNA: TGTGCCAGTAGTATAGTACAGACCACGAATTCACCCCTCCACTTT; CDR3: CASSIVQTTNSPLHF
size: -; V: TRBV12-3/TRBV12-4; D: -; J: TRBJ1-2; DNA: TGTGCCAGCAGTTCCCAGGGCTTCGGTGGCTACACCTTC; CDR3: CASSSQGFGGYTF
size: -; V: TRBV6-5; D: TRBD1; J: TRBJ2-7; DNA: TGTGCCAGCAGTACAGGGGATCCCTACGAGCAGTACTTC; CDR3: CASSTGDPYEQYF
size: -; V: TRBV7-9; D: TRBD2; J: TRBJ2-7; DNA: TGTGCCAGCAGCTCTAGCGGGGGGCCCTACGAGCAGTACTTC; CDR3: CASSSSGGPYEQYF
size: -; V: TRBV5-5; D: -; J: TRBJ1-5; DNA: TGTGCCAGCAGCTTGGTGCAGGGGCCATCGCCCCAGCATTTT; CDR3: CASSLVQGPSPQHF
size: -; V: TRBV4-3; D: -; J: TRBJ1-2; DNA: TGCGCCAGCAGCCCTGTGGGAGGGGCGCCGGGTGATGGCTACACCTTC; CDR3: CASSPVGGAPGDGYTF
size: -; V: TRBV28; D: TRBD1; J: TRBJ1-1; DNA: TGTGCCAGCAGCTCCGGACAGGGAGGTTGGCAAGCTTTCTTT; CDR3: CASSSGQGGWQAFF
size: -; V: TRBV7-8; D: TRBD1; J: TRBJ1-4; DNA: TGTGCCAGCAGCTCGGGACAGTTGGACAAACTGTTTTTT; CDR3: CASSSGQLDKLFF
size: -; V: TRBV6-2/TRBV6-3; D: TRBD1; J: TRBJ2-3; DNA: TGTGCCAGCAGTTTTTATCCCGGGGACAGGCAAGAATCAGATACGCAGTATTTT; CDR3: CASSFYPGDRQESDTQYF
size: -; V: TRBV5-4; D: -; J: TRBJ2-7; DNA: TGTGCCAGCAGCTTGGGAGGGGGTGAAAGATACGAGCAGTACTTC; CDR3: CASSLGGGERYEQYF